This entry lists 2 T cell receptor beta chains sequenced from one sample in a study of spatial heterogeneity in lung cancer. Each CDR3 protein gets one entry after TCRdb re-called the 5' RACE reads with MiXCR. The sample lists 60,000 to 65,000 distinct CDR3 sequences, roughly 7.9% occurring once. Time point specified: sample taken at primary tumor resection. Material for sequencing was whole RNA from tumor, nontumor lung or frozen PBMC, left unsorted. Specimen: PBMCs, collected at surgery. These receptors all stem from a female donor with early-stage non-small cell lung cancer.

The V gene is TRBV7-9, the J gene TRBJ1-3; 7 bases are a match to TRBD1. J gave up 0 bases and V 5 bases, and 7 bases lay outside the gene matches. The germline gives CDR1 SEHNR, CDR2 FQNEAQ (reference sequence). The CDR3 sequence is 16 residues long. The CDR3: CASSPPGQSSGNTIYF. Here the CDR3 DNA reads TGTGCCAGCAGCCCGCCGGGACAGAGCTCTGGAAACACCATATATTTT. The full variable domain, rest sourced from reference TRBV7-9 and TRBJ1-3, is DTGVSQNPRHKITKRGQNVTFRCDPISEHNRLYWYRQTLGQGPEFLTYFQNEAQLEKSRLLSDRFSAERPKGSFSTLEIQRTEQGDSAMYLCASSPPGQSSGNTIYFGEGSWLTVV.

This sequence joins TRBV3-1 and TRBJ2-3; TRBD2 agrees at 8 bases. Germline CDR1 is LGHDT and CDR2 is YNNKEL (reference sequence). The junction had 7 bases not matched to a gene; V was cut back by 4 bases and J by 1 base. The CDR3 runs 16 residues. The CDR3 spells CASSRTTGGRTDTQYF. CDR3 sequence (DNA): TGTGCCAGCAGCCGGACTACGGGGGGGCGCACAGATACGCAGTATTTT.